This T cell receptor (beta chain) was identified in a study of breast tumors, draining lymph nodes, adjacent tissues. Study-wide findings and caveats: The lymph node origin of tumor T cells was framed as consistent with a hypothesis, not demonstrated. Tumors had less TCR diversity than lymph nodes, more than nontumor tissue. Compared with basal-like, luminal-like tumors shared significantly more repertoire with nontumor tissue.

Samples came from axillary lymph nodes draining the breast cancer. As concerns this clonotype: The antigen remains undetermined. It may be a read error: a sequence one base away is much more abundant.

The J segment lost 4 bases and the V segment lost 2 bases, leaving 22 bases of the junction unmatched. Germline CDR1 reads SGDLS; CDR2 reads YYNGEE. The CDR3 loop spans 20 amino acids. TCRdb re-analysed the multiplex PCR reads in MiXCR, keeping a single row per CDR3 protein. The table has 290,000 or so distinct CDR3 sequences, 30% seen once. The sequenced sample was axillary lymph node tissue. The V gene is TRBV9, the J gene TRBJ1-2, with 8 bases that match TRBD1. This TCR derives from a female donor with breast cancer. Some clones in this sample may be carry-over from other donors' samples. In DNA, the CDR3 is TGTGCCAGCAGCGTCGGGGCAGGGGGCGCCTTCCATCCGTCCGCCTATGGCTACACCTTC. This sequence encodes CASSVGAGGAFHPSAYGYTF.